The T cell receptor (beta chain) described here comes from a study of neurological immune-mediated disorders. Synthesis of cDNA was accomplished via 5'RACE employing 10-nucleotide random UMIs. Sequencing of 15-18 subjects in each run yielded over 190 million TCR-beta sequences. TCRdb reanalysed the 5' RACE reads using MiXCR and keeps one entry per CDR3 protein. The sample includes around 69,000 distinct CDR3 sequences, nearly 3.5% of them seen just once. The CDR3 spans 12 residues. CDR1 and CDR2 from the germline V gene are SQVTM and ANQGSEA. J lost 7 bases, V lost 3 bases, and 5 bases had no gene match. General study results and limits: Phylogenetic grouping assigned the repertoires of 18 of 34 multiple sclerosis patients to one related-CDR3 cluster, which constitutes a possible signature.

About this clonotype: The antigen is undetermined.

V usage is TRBV29-1 and J usage is TRBJ1-1; TRBD1 matches 7 bases. Material for sequencing was PBMCs. The sequence was collected from a middle-aged man with multiple sclerosis. CDR3 sequence reads: CSVEGAGGEAFF. CDR3 nucleotide sequence: TGCAGCGTTGAGGGGGCAGGGGGTGAAGCTTTCTTT.